This TCR beta chain emerged from a study of T cell responses to AZD1222 COVID-19 vaccine. Study-level findings and limits: No day 14 peak samples; only post-peak repertoires were characterized. Baseline seropositives among AZD1222 recipients totaled only five to seven. Breadth and depth of Spike-specific TCRs rose after two AZD1222 doses.

V trimming: 6 bases; J trimming: 5 bases; junction bases outside the gene matches: 10. Per the germline V gene, CDR1 is KGHSH and CDR2 is LQKENI. This CDR3 comprises 15 residues. Profiling relied on immunoSEQ multiplex PCR, and the TCRdb table lists in-frame clones only, not all of them. The data contain 130,000 or so clones, more than 65% of them singletons. As to this clone: Its target is unknown.

Pooled in the analysis were second doses at about 4 or about 12 weeks. The sequence derives from an adult who received the AZD1222 COVID-19 vaccine. Specimen: peripheral blood, collected 28 days after the second AZD1222 dose. The V and J genes are TRBV18 and TRBJ1-2; 9 bases fit TRBD1. The CDR3 protein is CASSPTDRGGYGYTF. CDR3 nucleotides: TGTGCCAGCTCCCCCACGGACAGGGGTGGTTATGGCTACACCTTC. Using reference TRBV18 and TRBJ1-2 for the parts outside the CDR3, the full variable domain is NAGVMQNPRHLVRRRGQEARLRCSPMKGHSHVYWYRQLPEEGLKFMVYLQKENIIDESGMPKERFSAEFPKEGPSILRIQQVVRGDSAAYFCASSPTDRGGYGYTFGSGTRLTVV.